The 3 T cell receptor beta chains below come from one sample, sequenced in a study of read filtering for tumor transcriptome and immune sequencing. Molecular barcoded adaptors covering alpha/delta and beta/gamma chains were used on around 370 ng RNA. MiXCR, applied by TCRdb to the reads, yields one record per CDR3 protein. The sample holds 50,000 to 65,000 distinct CDR3 sequences, roughly a fifth seen once. Sequenced material: a population of CD138-negative cells sorted from bone marrow. These receptor sequences come from a donor over 35 with multiple myeloma.

This clonotype was detected a few times. The gene calls are TRBV29-1 and TRBJ2-3; perhaps TRBD1 as D (6 bases). The germline V gene encodes CDR1 SQVTM and CDR2 ANQGSEA. This CDR3 is built from 14 residues. V gave up 3 bases and J gave up 0 bases, with 10 bases separating them. CDR3 nucleotides: TGCAGCGTTGAGGGACAAAATAGCACAGATACGCAGTATTTT. Its protein is CSVEGQNSTDTQYF.

This clonotype was seen at least ten times. J is TRBJ2-3 and V is TRBV7-3; a possible D gene is TRBD2 (5 bases). The CDR3 consists of 12 residues. Trimming stripped 5 bases from V and 4 bases from J, with 7 bases between. CDR1 is SGHTA, CDR2 FQGTGA, per germline. The chain's CDR3 is CASSPGADTQYF. Here the CDR3 DNA reads TGTGCCAGCAGCCCCGGGGCAGATACGCAGTATTTT.

Comment on this clonotype: Given a much more abundant clone one base away, this may be a read error. This chain uses TRBV5-1 with TRBJ2-3; D gene uncertain. The DNA end is more similar to TRBJ1-5, so the J call may be wrong. The CDR3 consists of 15 residues. The germline CDR1 and CDR2 sequences are SGHRS and YFSETQ. CDR3 nucleotide sequence: TGCGCCAGCTCGGATGAACGCGGGAGGGCGGTGGCGCAGCATTTT. The encoded protein is CASSDERGRAVAQHF.